This T cell receptor beta chain was identified in a study of T cell responses to AZD1222 COVID-19 vaccine. Study conclusions and caveats: Regions 160-218 and 743-854 dominated among vaccine-associated CD4 TCRs spanning spike. As reported, nearly half of all spike-specific TCRs target variant regions that are unmutated. Seropositive at baseline were only 5 to 7 AZD1222 recipients. The repertoires were collected only after the peak T cell response.

Generated by immunoSEQ multiplex PCR, the TCRdb table keeps only in-frame clones and is missing some. This table has some 100,000 clones, around 89% appearing once. In the case of this clone: Its antigen is not known.

The CDR3 length is 13 residues. Deletions cut 5 bases from V and 0 bases from J, with 8 bases between. Germline V gene lookup returns CDR1 MDHEN and CDR2 SYDVKM. The rearrangement uses TRBV28 and TRBJ2-7, with D perhaps given as TRBD1 or TRBD2 (5 bases each). The source of this sequence is an adult who received the AZD1222 COVID-19 vaccine. Sequencing used peripheral blood, obtained 28 days after the second AZD1222 dose. CDR3 DNA sequence: TGTGCCAGCAGTCCAGGGAGCTCCTACGAGCAGTACTTC. Residues: CASSPGSSYEQYF.